This TCR beta chain derives from a study of cytomegalovirus exposure and HLA in healthy donors. For this clone: Antigen: not known.

PCR used 60 Vbeta primers and 13 Jbeta primers. The method was immunoSEQ multiplex PCR; TCRdb's version includes in-frame clones alone and lacks a portion of them. In the table there are roughly 170,000 clones, around 80% of which are singletons. Trimming cost V 10 bases and J 1 base; bases outside gene matches: 9. Looked up from germline, CDR1 is MRHNA and CDR2 is SNTAGT. CDR3 size: 14 residues. This cohort consisted of healthy bone marrow donors. Nominally healthy donors provided the samples, though records likely missed some immune exposures. Study-wide points: Later, an analysis found that common viral pathogens appeared to be linked with several of the most significant clusters.

The J gene is TRBJ2-7, the V gene TRBV6-4; 8 positions agree with TRBD1. Sample: PBMCs. The clonotype originates from a woman in her forties or fifties in good health and CMV-seropositive. DNA of the CDR3: TGTGCCACTTGCACTACAGGGGGATCCTACGAGCAGTACTTC. Amino acids: CATCTTGGSYEQYF.